The clone carrying this TCR beta chain occurred once. Per germline, CDR1 LNHDA and CDR2 SQIVND (reference sequence). V lost 3 bases to trimming and J lost 4 bases; unmatched junction nucleotides: 10. This CDR3 spans 16 amino acids. The sample originates from a study of T cell changes during pregnancy in multiple sclerosis. TCRdb's copy holds only in-frame clones and misses some; the assay was immunoSEQ multiplex PCR. The sample has roughly 61,000 clones; over 85% are singletons. The chain has TRBV19 and TRBJ2-7, with 9 nucleotides matching TRBD1. Here the sequenced sample was peripheral blood, taken in the first trimester of pregnancy. The source of this sequence is a female donor in good health, enrolled as a control in a pregnancy study. The DNA for the CDR3 is TGTGCCAGTAGTATCTCAGCGACAGGGGGGATATACGAGCAGTACTTC. Its protein product is CASSISATGGIYEQYF.